This T cell receptor (beta chain) was captured by sequencing in a study of CD8 T cells in ankylosing spondylitis. The study's findings and limits: Earlier literature documents some of the motif variants in reactive arthritis synovial fluid and blood. Disease-associated clones were reportedly significantly overrepresented in matched ankylosing spondylitis synovial fluid.

V lost 0 bases, J lost 4 bases, and 15 bases lay in between. From germline, CDR1 is DFQATT and CDR2 SNEGSKA (reference sequence). The CDR3 has 15 residues. The TCR beta libraries were generated through quantitative 5'-RACE incorporating molecular barcodes. A single record per CDR3 protein comes from TCRdb applying MiXCR to the 5' RACE reads. The data show roughly 130,000 distinct CDR3 sequences, roughly an eighth seen once. The sample holds a few counts of this clonotype. The target antigen is unknown. What was sequenced was blood, either unsorted or a sorted T cell fraction (not recorded which). The V gene is TRBV20-1, the J gene TRBJ1-2; D not certain. The TCR sequence derives from a female donor with ankylosing spondylitis or in good health (not recorded which). Written as DNA, the CDR3 is TGCAGTGCTAGAGACTTGGCGGCGGTAACCTATGGCTACACCTTC. It translates to CSARDLAAVTYGYTF.